The rows below give T cell receptor beta chains drawn from one sample of a study of blood T cell repertoires in COVID-19. TCRdb's copy holds only in-frame clones and misses some; the assay was immunoSEQ multiplex PCR. The sample carries 70,000 to 90,000 clones, 75% to 90% recorded once. The sample was peripheral blood. The receptors come from a man at least 80 years old with COVID-19, enrolled during active disease. The CDR3 runs from the conserved cysteine through the conserved F or W. The order of the fields is clone size, V gene, J gene, CDR3 protein. Only some rows state a clone size, as once, few, many or a class for expanded clones.

NA	TRBV20-1	TRBJ2-7	CSAIHGYEQYF
NA	TRBV19	TRBJ2-2	CASSIGQGDGELFF
NA	TRBV6-2/TRBV6-3	TRBJ2-7	CASSYSSGSYEQYF
NA	TRBV2	TRBJ2-3	CASTLRDLGTDTQYF
NA	TRBV6-2/TRBV6-3	TRBJ2-5	CASSWGDQETQYF
NA	TRBV19	TRBJ2-2	CASSIGQGAGTGELFF
NA	TRBV7-2	TRBJ1-4	CASSLREGATNEKLFF
NA	TRBV9	TRBJ2-5	CASSVEDREETQYF
NA	TRBV6-2/TRBV6-3	TRBJ2-6	CASSFLRAGANVLTF
NA	TRBV3-1/TRBV3-2	TRBJ2-2	CASSQGGTGELFF
NA	TRBV12-3/TRBV12-4	TRBJ1-2	CASSGAPYGYTF
NA	TRBV6-5	TRBJ1-1	CASSSGPGQANTEAFF
NA	TRBV18	TRBJ2-1	CASSPGGQGAYNEQFF
NA	TRBV10-3	TRBJ1-1	CAIRLDSMNTEAFF
few	TRBV9	TRBJ1-1	CASSAGQVNTEAFF
NA	TRBV19	TRBJ2-5	CASSSGLAQTQYF
once	TRBV6-1	TRBJ1-1	CASSEVEDTEAFF
NA	TRBV19	TRBJ1-4	CASRDRVWAEKLFF
NA	TRBV28	TRBJ2-7	CASSLLAGGPYEQYF
NA	TRBV5-5	TRBJ1-5	CASSGDRLKDQPQHF
NA	TRBV10-2	TRBJ1-4	CASSVGDRDNEKLFF
NA	TRBV18	TRBJ2-7	CASSPGTGDYEQYF
once	TRBV5-5	TRBJ1-2	CASSLARNNRYYGYTF